The T cell receptor beta chain described here comes from a study of PD-1 blockade in classical Hodgkin lymphoma. This CDR3 has 14 residues. V was pared by 0 bases and J by 3 bases, with 7 bases between. Germline V CDR1 and CDR2: SGHRS, YFSETQ. All trial patients relapsed after autologous stem cell transplantation. The table came from immunoSEQ multiplex PCR; TCRdb's copy has only in-frame clones and leaves some out. The table includes about 100,000 clones, approximately 88% detected once. The receptor comes from a human donor with classical Hodgkin lymphoma. This chain joins TRBV5-1 and TRBJ1-5, with D unresolved. Sequenced material: peripheral blood mononuclear cells (PBMCs), taken at baseline. The CDR3 region has the DNA TGCGCCAGCAGCTTGGGGGAGGCCAATCAGCCCCAGCATTTT. Translation: CASSLGEANQPQHF.